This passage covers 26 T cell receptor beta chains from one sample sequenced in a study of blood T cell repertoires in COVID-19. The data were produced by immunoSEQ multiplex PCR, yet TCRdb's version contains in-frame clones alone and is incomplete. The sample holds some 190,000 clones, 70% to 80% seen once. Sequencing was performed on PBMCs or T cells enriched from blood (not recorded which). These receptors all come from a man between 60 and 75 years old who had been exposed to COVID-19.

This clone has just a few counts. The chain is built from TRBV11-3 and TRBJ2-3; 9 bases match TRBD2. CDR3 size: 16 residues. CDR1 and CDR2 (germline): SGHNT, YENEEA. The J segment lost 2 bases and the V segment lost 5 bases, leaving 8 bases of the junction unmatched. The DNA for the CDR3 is TGTGCCAGCAGCCTAGGGGCTAGCGGGACCACAGATACGCAGTATTTT. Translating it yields CASSLGASGTTDTQYF.

The CDR3 DNA is TGCAGCGTTGACAGGGCGGCCACTGAAGCTTTCTTT. This gives the protein CSVDRAATEAFF. The J gene is TRBJ1-1, the V gene TRBV29-1; maybe TRBD1 (5 bases). V gave up 3 bases and J gave up 4 bases, with 9 bases separating them. The length of the CDR3 is 12 residues. Per the germline V gene, CDR1 is SQVTM and CDR2 is ANQGSEA.

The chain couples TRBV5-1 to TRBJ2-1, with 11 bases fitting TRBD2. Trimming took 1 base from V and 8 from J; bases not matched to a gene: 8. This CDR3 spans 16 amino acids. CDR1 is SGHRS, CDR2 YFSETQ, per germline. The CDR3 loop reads CASSLPMTSGIDEQFF. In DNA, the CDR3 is TGCGCCAGCAGCTTGCCCATGACTAGCGGGATCGATGAGCAGTTCTTC.

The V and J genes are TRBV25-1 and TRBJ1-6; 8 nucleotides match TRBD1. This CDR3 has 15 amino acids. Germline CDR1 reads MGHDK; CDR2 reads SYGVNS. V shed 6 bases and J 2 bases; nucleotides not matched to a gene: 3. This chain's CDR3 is CASSVQGAYNSPLHF. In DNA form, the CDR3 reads TGTGCCAGCAGCGTACAGGGGGCCTATAATTCACCCCTCCACTTT. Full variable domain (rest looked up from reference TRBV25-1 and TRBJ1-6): EADIYQTPRYLVIGTGKKITLECSQTMGHDKMYWYQQDPGMELHLIHYSYGVNSTEKGDLSSESTVSRIRTEHFPLTLESARPSHTSQYLCASSVQGAYNSPLHFGNGTRLTVT.

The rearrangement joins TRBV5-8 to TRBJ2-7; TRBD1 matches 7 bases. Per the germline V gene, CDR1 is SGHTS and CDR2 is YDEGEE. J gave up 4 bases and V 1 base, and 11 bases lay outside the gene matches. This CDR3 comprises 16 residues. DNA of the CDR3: TGTGCCAGCAGCTTGTTTGCAGGGGGTGTGACTTACGAGCAGTACTTC. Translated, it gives CASSLFAGGVTYEQYF.

The CDR3, as DNA: TGTGCCACTACGAAAGAGGGACTCATCAATCAGCCCCAGCATTTT. Translated, it gives CATTKEGLINQPQHF. The chain joins TRBV19 to TRBJ1-5, with TRBD1 as a possible D gene (5 bases). Germline CDR1 LNHDA, CDR2 SQIVND (reference sequence). V was clipped by 10 bases and J by 3 bases, with 19 bases between them. The CDR3 contains 15 residues.

This CDR3 reads CAWSKQGRFYNEQFF. The CDR3 coding sequence is TGTGCCTGGAGTAAACAGGGACGCTTCTACAATGAGCAGTTCTTC. V is TRBV30 and J is TRBJ2-1, with D possibly TRBD1 on 6 matching bases. This CDR3 comprises 15 residues. Trimming took 2 bases from V and 3 from J, leaving 14 bases between them. From germline, CDR1 is GTSNPN and CDR2 SVGIG (reference sequence).

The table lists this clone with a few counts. The CDR3 loop is CASSLLAGVSYNEQFF. In nucleotides, the CDR3 is TGCGCCAGCAGTTTGCTAGCGGGGGTCTCCTACAATGAGCAGTTCTTC. The chain couples TRBV5-1 to TRBJ2-1; 10 bases agree with TRBD2. Germline V gene data show CDR1 as SGHRS and CDR2 as YFSETQ. Trimming took 5 bases from V and 0 from J; bases not matched to a gene: 5. The length of the CDR3 is 16 residues.

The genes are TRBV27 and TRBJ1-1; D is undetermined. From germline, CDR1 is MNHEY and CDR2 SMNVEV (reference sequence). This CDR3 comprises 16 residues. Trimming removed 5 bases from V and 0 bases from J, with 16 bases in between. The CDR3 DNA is TGTGCCAGCAGTCGGGAGCGGGCCTCGATGAACACTGAAGCTTTCTTT. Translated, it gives CASSRERASMNTEAFF.

The CDR3 region has the DNA TGTGCCAGCACCCCGGGACTAGCGGGACCCTACTCCTACAATGAGCAGTTCTTC. Encoded protein: CASTPGLAGPYSYNEQFF. This chain uses TRBV28 with TRBJ2-1; the match to TRBD2 covers 13 bases. Germline CDR1 and CDR2: MDHEN and SYDVKM. V dropped 7 bases and J dropped 0; count of bases not matched to a gene: 9. The CDR3 has 18 residues.

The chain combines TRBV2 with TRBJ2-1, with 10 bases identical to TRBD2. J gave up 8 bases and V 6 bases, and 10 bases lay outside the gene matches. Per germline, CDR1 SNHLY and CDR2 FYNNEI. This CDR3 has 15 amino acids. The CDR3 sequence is CASSPSGSSIDEQFF. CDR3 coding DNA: TGTGCCAGCAGCCCTAGCGGGAGCTCGATCGATGAGCAGTTCTTC.

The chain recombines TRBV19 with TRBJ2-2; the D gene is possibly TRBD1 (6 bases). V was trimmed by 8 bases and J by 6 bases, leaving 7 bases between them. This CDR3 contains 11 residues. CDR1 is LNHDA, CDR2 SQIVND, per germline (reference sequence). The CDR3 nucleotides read TGTGCCAGTCAGGGGTCCGGGGAGCTGTTTTTT. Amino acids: CASQGSGELFF.

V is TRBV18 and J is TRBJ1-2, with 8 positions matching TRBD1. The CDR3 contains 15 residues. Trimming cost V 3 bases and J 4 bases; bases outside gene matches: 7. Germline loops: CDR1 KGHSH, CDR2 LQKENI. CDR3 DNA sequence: TGTGCCAGCTCACCTCGGACAGGGAAAGCCTATGGCTACACCTTC. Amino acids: CASSPRTGKAYGYTF.

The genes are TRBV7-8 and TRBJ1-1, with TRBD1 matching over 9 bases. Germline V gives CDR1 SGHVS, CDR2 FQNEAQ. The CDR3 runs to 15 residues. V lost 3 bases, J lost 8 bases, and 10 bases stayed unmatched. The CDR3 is CASSLGVQGAEEAFF. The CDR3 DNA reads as TGTGCCAGCAGCTTGGGAGTACAGGGGGCAGAGGAAGCTTTCTTT.

CDR3 DNA: TGTGCCAGCAGCTTGGAGGGACAGGGGTATCAGCCCCAGCATTTT. This codes for CASSLEGQGYQPQHF. The V and J genes are TRBV5-6 and TRBJ1-5; 10 bases are shared with TRBD1. CDR1 SGHDT and CDR2 YYEEEE come from the germline V gene. The CDR3 extends over 15 amino acids. J gave up 5 bases and V 0 bases, and 2 bases lay outside the gene matches.

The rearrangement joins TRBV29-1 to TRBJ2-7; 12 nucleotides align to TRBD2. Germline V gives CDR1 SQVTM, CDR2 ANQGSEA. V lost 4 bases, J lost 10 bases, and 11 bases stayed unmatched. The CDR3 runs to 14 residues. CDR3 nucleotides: TGCAGCGTTGGCCAGACTAGCGGGAGTGGTGTTCAGTACTTC. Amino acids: CSVGQTSGSGVQYF.

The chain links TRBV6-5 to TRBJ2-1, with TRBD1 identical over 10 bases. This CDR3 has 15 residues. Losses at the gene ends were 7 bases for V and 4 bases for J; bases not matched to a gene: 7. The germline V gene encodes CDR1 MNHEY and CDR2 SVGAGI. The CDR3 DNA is TGTGCCAGCAATCAACCGGGACAGGGGTACAATGAGCAGTTCTTC. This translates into CASNQPGQGYNEQFF.

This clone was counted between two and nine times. Here the CDR3 DNA reads TGTGCCAGCTCTAGCGGGAGCTCGAATAGTGAGCAGTTCTTC. Encoded protein: CASSSGSSNSEQFF. V usage is TRBV19 and J usage is TRBJ2-1; TRBD2 agrees at 10 bases. The CDR3 length is 14 residues. Unmatched junction bases numbered 11, after V lost 9 bases and J lost 9 bases. From germline, CDR1 is LNHDA and CDR2 SQIVND (reference sequence).

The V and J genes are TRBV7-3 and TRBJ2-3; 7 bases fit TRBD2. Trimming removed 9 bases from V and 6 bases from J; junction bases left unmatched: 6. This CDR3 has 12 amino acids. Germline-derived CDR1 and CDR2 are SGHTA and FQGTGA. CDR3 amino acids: CASGRVGDTQYF. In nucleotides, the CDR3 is TGTGCCAGTGGGAGGGTGGGGGATACGCAGTATTTT.

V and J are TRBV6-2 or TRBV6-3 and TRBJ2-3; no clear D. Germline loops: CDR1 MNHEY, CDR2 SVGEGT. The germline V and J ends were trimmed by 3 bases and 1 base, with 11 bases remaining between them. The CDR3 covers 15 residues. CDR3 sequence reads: CASSYLTYRTDTQYF. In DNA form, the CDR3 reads TGTGCCAGCAGTTATTTGACATACCGCACAGATACGCAGTATTTT.

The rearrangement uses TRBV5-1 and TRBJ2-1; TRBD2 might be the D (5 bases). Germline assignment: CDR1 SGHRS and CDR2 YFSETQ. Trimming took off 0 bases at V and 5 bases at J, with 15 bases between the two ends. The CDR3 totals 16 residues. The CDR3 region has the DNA TGCGCCAGCAGCTTGGAGATAGGTGGACTCAACAATGAGCAGTTCTTC. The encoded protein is CASSLEIGGLNNEQFF.

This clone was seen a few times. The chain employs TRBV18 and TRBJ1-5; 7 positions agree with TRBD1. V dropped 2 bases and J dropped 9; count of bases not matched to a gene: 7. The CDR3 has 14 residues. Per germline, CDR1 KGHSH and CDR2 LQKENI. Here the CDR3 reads CASSPSTGLVPQHF. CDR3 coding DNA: TGTGCCAGCTCACCATCGACAGGGCTGGTGCCCCAGCATTTT. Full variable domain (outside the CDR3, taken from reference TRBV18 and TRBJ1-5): NAGVMQNPRHLVRRRGQEARLRCSPMKGHSHVYWYRQLPEEGLKFMVYLQKENIIDESGMPKERFSAEFPKEGPSILRIQQVVRGDSAAYFCASSPSTGLVPQHFGDGTRLSIL.

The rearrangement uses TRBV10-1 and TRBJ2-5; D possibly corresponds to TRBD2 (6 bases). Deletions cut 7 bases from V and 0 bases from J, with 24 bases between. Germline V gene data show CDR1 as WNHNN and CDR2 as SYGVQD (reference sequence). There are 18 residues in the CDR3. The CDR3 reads CASNEWFGVAEYQETQYF. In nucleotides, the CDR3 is TGCGCCAGCAATGAATGGTTTGGAGTAGCGGAGTACCAAGAGACCCAGTACTTC.

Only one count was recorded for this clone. The CDR3 sequence: CASRPGGAGTDTQYF. The CDR3 DNA is TGTGCCAGCAGGCCTGGGGGCGCCGGCACAGATACGCAGTATTTT. The chain recombines TRBV5-4 with TRBJ2-3; D perhaps matches TRBD1 (6 bases). The CDR3 totals 15 residues. In germline, CDR1 is SGHNT, CDR2 YYREEE (reference sequence). V was trimmed by 5 bases and J by 1 base, leaving 14 bases between them.

The CDR3 reads CASSVQGYGELFF. Written as DNA, the CDR3 is TGTGCCAGCAGTGTACAGGGTTACGGGGAGCTGTTTTTT. The V gene is TRBV25-1, the J gene TRBJ2-2, with D maybe TRBD1 (6 bases). The CDR3 runs to 13 residues. Germline values: CDR1 MGHDK, CDR2 SYGVNS. Trimming pared 4 bases from V and 7 bases from J, leaving 10 bases between. The entire variable domain, with the rest obtained from reference TRBV25-1 and TRBJ2-2, is as follows: EADIYQTPRYLVIGTGKKITLECSQTMGHDKMYWYQQDPGMELHLIHYSYGVNSTEKGDLSSESTVSRIRTEHFPLTLESARPSHTSQYLCASSVQGYGELFFGEGSRLTVL.

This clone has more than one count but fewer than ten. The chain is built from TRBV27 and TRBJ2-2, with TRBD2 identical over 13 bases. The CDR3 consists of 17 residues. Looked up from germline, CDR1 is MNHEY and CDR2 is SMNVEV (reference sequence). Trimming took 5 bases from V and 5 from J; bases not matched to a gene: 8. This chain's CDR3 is CASSMLGLAGRTGELFF. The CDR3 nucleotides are TGTGCCAGCAGTATGCTGGGACTAGCGGGACGAACCGGGGAGCTGTTTTTT.